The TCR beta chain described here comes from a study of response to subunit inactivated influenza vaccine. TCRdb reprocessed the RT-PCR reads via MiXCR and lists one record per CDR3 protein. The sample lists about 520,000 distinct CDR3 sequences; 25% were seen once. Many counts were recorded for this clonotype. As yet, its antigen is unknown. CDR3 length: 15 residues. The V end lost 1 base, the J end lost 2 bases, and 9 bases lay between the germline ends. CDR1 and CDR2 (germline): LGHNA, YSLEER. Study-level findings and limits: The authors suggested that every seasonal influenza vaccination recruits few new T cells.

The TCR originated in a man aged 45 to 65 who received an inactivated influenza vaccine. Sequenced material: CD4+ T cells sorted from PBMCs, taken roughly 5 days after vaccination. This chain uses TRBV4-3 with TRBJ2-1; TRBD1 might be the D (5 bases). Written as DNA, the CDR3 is TGCGCCAGCAGCCAAGCAGTGGGGCCCTACAATGAGCAGTTCTTC. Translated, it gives CASSQAVGPYNEQFF.